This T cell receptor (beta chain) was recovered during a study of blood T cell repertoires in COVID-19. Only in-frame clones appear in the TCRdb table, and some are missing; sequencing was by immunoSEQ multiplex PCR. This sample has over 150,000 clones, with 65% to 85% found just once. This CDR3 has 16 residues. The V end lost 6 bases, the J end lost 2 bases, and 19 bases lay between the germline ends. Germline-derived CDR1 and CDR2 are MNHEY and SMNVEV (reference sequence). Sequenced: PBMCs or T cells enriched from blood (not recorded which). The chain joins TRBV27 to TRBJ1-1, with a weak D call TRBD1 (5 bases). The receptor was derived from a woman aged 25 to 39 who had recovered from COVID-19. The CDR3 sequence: CASRPGFGGLNTEAFF. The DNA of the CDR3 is TGTGCCAGCAGGCCAGGGTTTGGGGGACTTAACACTGAAGCTTTCTTT.